This TCR beta chain was captured in a study of blood T cell repertoires in COVID-19. Study at large: The United States, Italy and Spain supplied acute and convalescent COVID-19 samples. Sources were T cells, B-cell-depleted T cells, or PBMCs; the material itself was cDNA or gDNA.

Produced via immunoSEQ multiplex PCR; TCRdb's table is partial and in-frame only. The sample lists fewer than 400,000 clones, less than 85% seen once, with under 2% in the top ten. From germline, CDR1 is SGHDT and CDR2 YYEEEE. The CDR3 length is 15 residues. Trimming cost V 0 bases and J 3 bases; bases outside gene matches: 3. Cohort placement rested on clinical history that participants reported themselves. Up to 2 weeks before entering the study, exposed participants had met a COVID-19 case. The TCR sequence derives from a woman in her thirties who had been exposed to COVID-19. The specimen sequenced was PBMCs or T cells enriched from blood (not recorded which). The chain employs TRBV5-6 and TRBJ2-1, with TRBD2 matching over 7 bases. Here the CDR3 reads CASSLAPGGYNEQFF. In nucleotides, the CDR3 is TGTGCCAGCAGCTTGGCTCCGGGGGGCTACAATGAGCAGTTCTTC. Full variable domain (remainder filled in from reference TRBV5-6 and TRBJ2-1): DAGVTQSPTHLIKTRGQQVTLRCSPKSGHDTVSWYQQALGQGPQFIFQYYEEEERQRGNFPDRFSGHQFPNYSSELNVNALLLGDSALYLCASSLAPGGYNEQFFGPGTRLTVL.